This is a list of T cell receptor beta chains from one sample in a study of T-cell reconstitution after alpha-beta-depleted transplantation in children. In TCRdb, the PCR reads were re-called with MiXCR into one record per CDR3 protein. Among 250,000 to 400,000 distinct CDR3 sequences listed, approximately 23% were seen once. The source was PBMCs, mostly from graft donor cells, collected 180 days after TCRalphabeta/CD19-depleted stem cell transplant. These receptors were collected from a male patient aged 10 to 17 who had a stem cell transplant for acute lymphoblastic leukemia, so the T cells may come from the graft donor. The CDR3 runs from the conserved cysteine through the conserved F or W. A D gene is named only where the DNA matches it firmly. Size values are once, few and many counts, or a class for expanded clones, and some rows have none.

abundance	d_gene	v_gene	j_gene	CDR3aa	CDR3nt
-	TRBD1	TRBV7-2	TRBJ2-7	CASSRDRGGYEQYF	TGTGCCAGCAGCCGAGACAGGGGTGGCTACGAGCAGTACTTC
few	-	TRBV27	TRBJ2-1	CASSLTRGWVGNEQFF	TGTGCCAGCAGTTTAACTCGGGGTTGGGTAGGGAATGAGCAGTTCTTC
few	-	TRBV7-9	TRBJ1-3	CASSPPDRASGNTIYF	TGTGCCAGCAGCCCCCCGGATAGGGCGTCTGGAAACACCATATATTTT
-	-	TRBV29-1	TRBJ2-2	CSVESTGELFF	TGCAGCGTTGAGTCCACCGGGGAGCTGTTTTTT
-	TRBD2	TRBV4-1	TRBJ2-7	CASSQGGRGRAVEQYF	TGCGCCAGCAGCCAAGGGGGACGAGGGAGGGCCGTCGAGCAGTACTTC
many	TRBD2	TRBV7-3	TRBJ2-1	CASSSGLAGYNEQFF	TGTGCCAGCAGCTCCGGACTAGCGGGATACAATGAGCAGTTCTTC
-	TRBD1	TRBV4-1	TRBJ1-6	CASRRDRGPDNSPLHF	TGCGCCAGCAGACGGGACAGGGGGCCGGATAATTCACCCCTCCACTTT
-	-	TRBV3-1	TRBJ2-5	CASSQSWGTGETQYF	TGTGCCAGCAGCCAAAGCTGGGGAACTGGAGAGACCCAGTACTTC
few	-	TRBV29-1	TRBJ2-7	CSVAVQGGLEQYF	TGCAGCGTTGCCGTACAGGGAGGACTCGAGCAGTACTTC
many	TRBD1	TRBV18	TRBJ2-5	CASSPGQGETQYF	TGCGCCAGCAGCCCGGGACAGGGGGAGACCCAGTACTTC
few	-	TRBV20-1	TRBJ2-2	CSARGRHRELFF	TGCAGTGCTAGGGGCCGGCACCGGGAGCTGTTTTTT
-	-	TRBV12-3/TRBV12-4	TRBJ2-7	CASSPRVGLRYEQYF	TGTGCCAGCAGCCCCAGGGTAGGGTTGAGGTACGAGCAGTACTTC
-	-	TRBV20-1	TRBJ2-5	CSAQPGPQETQYF	TGCAGTGCTCAGCCGGGGCCCCAAGAGACCCAGTACTTC
few	-	TRBV29-1	TRBJ2-5	CSVVNPQETQYF	TGCAGCGTTGTGAACCCTCAAGAGACCCAGTACTTC
-	-	TRBV5-1	TRBJ2-7	CASSFLRDHLSYEQYF	TGCGCCAGCAGCTTCCTCCGGGACCACCTCTCCTACGAGCAGTACTTC
-	TRBD2	TRBV3-1	TRBJ2-4	CASSQGTRNIQYF	TGTGCCAGCAGCCAAGGGACTAGAAACATTCAGTACTTC
-	TRBD1	TRBV6-5	TRBJ2-7	CASSSYRGASYEQYF	TGTGCCAGCAGTTCATACAGGGGGGCGTCCTACGAGCAGTACTTC
-	-	TRBV5-1	TRBJ1-1	CASSLAVGLTFVNTEAFF	TGCGCCAGCAGCCTGGCGGTAGGGTTAACGTTCGTGAACACTGAAGCTTTCTTT
-	-	TRBV7-8	TRBJ1-1	CASSLQTGPLEAFF	TGTGCCAGCAGCTTACAAACAGGGCCCCTTGAAGCTTTCTTT
-	TRBD1	TRBV15	TRBJ1-1	CATSGSYWTGGTEAFF	TGTGCCACCAGCGGGTCTTACTGGACAGGGGGCACTGAAGCTTTCTTT
few	-	TRBV15	TRBJ2-7	CATSREPLSSYEQYF	TGTGCCACCAGCAGAGAACCCCTGAGCTCCTACGAGCAGTACTTC
-	TRBD2	TRBV11-2	TRBJ2-1	CASSTPGHTGTSGNEQFF	TGTGCCAGCAGCACCCCGGGACATACCGGGACTAGCGGAAATGAGCAGTTCTTC
-	-	TRBV7-3	TRBJ2-5	CASSLKTGLEETQYF	TGTGCCAGCAGCTTAAAGACGGGACTCGAAGAGACCCAGTACTTC
few	-	TRBV6-1	TRBJ2-7	CASRRTYSYEQYF	TGTGCCAGCCGACGGACGTACTCCTACGAGCAGTACTTC
-	TRBD1	TRBV13	TRBJ2-7	CASSPSRTGGYEQYF	TGTGCCAGCAGCCCCTCGCGGACAGGGGGATACGAGCAGTACTTC
-	-	TRBV7-3	TRBJ2-1	CASSSLGAYNEQFF	TGTGCCAGCAGCTCCTTAGGGGCTTACAATGAGCAGTTCTTC
few	TRBD1	TRBV6-2/TRBV6-3	TRBJ2-7	CASSLFRDRGSYEQYF	TGTGCCAGCAGTCTCTTCCGGGACAGGGGGTCCTACGAGCAGTACTTC
-	-	TRBV25-1	TRBJ2-5	CASSEFYRRGETQYF	TGTGCCAGCAGTGAATTTTACCGACGCGGGGAGACCCAGTACTTC
many	-	TRBV7-9	TRBJ1-5	CASSLAGFLTPQHF	TGTGCCAGCAGCTTAGCGGGTTTTTTAACGCCCCAGCATTTT
-	TRBD2	TRBV3-1	TRBJ2-1	CASSSSSGSYEQFF	TGTGCCAGCAGCTCATCTAGCGGGAGCTATGAGCAGTTCTTC
-	TRBD1	TRBV4-2	TRBJ2-5	CASSQETGVEETQYF	TGTGCCAGCAGCCAAGAGACAGGGGTGGAAGAGACCCAGTACTTC
few	TRBD1	TRBV14	TRBJ1-2	CASSPTQGAHGYTF	TGTGCCAGCAGCCCTACACAGGGGGCCCATGGCTACACCTTC
-	-	TRBV7-9	TRBJ2-7	CASSLPGWTYEQYF	TGTGCCAGCAGCTTACCGGGATGGACCTACGAGCAGTACTTC
few	-	TRBV15	TRBJ2-7	CATSRYRDEQYF	TGTGCCACCAGCAGATACAGGGACGAGCAGTACTTC
-	TRBD1	TRBV24-1	TRBJ1-2	CATSDWTGAYGYTF	TGTGCCACCAGTGACTGGACAGGGGCGTATGGCTACACCTTC
-	TRBD2	TRBV20-1	TRBJ2-7	CSASGREGRYEQYF	TGCAGTGCTAGTGGGCGGGAGGGTAGGTACGAGCAGTACTTC
-	TRBD2	TRBV12-5	TRBJ2-1	CASGLGLAGNDEQFF	TGTGCTAGTGGTTTAGGACTAGCGGGAAACGATGAGCAGTTCTTC
-	TRBD1	TRBV10-3	TRBJ2-1	CAIRQGMGNEQFF	TGTGCCATCAGACAGGGGATGGGCAATGAGCAGTTCTTC
-	-	TRBV20-1	TRBJ2-7	CSARSAYEQYF	TGCAGTGCTAGATCGGCGTACGAGCAGTACTTC
-	-	TRBV24-1	TRBJ2-7	CATSETGEMLAGQSYEQYF	TGTGCCACCAGTGAGACAGGGGAAATGCTAGCGGGACAAAGCTACGAGCAGTACTTC
few	-	TRBV27	TRBJ2-4	CASSLIGLGKAKNIQYF	TGTGCCAGCAGTTTAATAGGCTTAGGGAAAGCCAAAAACATTCAGTACTTC
-	-	TRBV24-1	TRBJ2-1	CATSGKGSNEQFF	TGTGCCACCAGTGGAAAGGGCAGCAATGAGCAGTTCTTC
once	TRBD2	TRBV5-1	TRBJ2-3	CASRHPGLADTQYF	TGCGCCAGCAGACATCCGGGACTAGCAGATACGCAGTATTTT
few	TRBD1	TRBV6-1	TRBJ2-2	CASRDRPTGELFF	TGTGCCAGCAGGGACAGGCCAACCGGGGAGCTGTTTTTT